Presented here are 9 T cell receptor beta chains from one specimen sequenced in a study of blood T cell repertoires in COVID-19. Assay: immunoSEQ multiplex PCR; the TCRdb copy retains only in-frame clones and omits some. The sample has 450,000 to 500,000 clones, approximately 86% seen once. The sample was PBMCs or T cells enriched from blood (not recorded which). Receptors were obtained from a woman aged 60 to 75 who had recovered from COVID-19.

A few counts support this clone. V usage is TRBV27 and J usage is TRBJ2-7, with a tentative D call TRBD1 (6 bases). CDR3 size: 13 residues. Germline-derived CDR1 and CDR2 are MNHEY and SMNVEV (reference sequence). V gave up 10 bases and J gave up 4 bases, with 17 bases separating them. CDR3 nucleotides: TGTGCCAACCGACAGGTCGAGGGGTACGAGCAGTACGTC. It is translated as CANRQVEGYEQYV.

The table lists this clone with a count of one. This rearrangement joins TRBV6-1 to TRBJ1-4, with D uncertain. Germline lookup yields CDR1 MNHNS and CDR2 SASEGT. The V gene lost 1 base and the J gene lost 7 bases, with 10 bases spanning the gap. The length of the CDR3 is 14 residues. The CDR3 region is CASSEGIGSEKLFF. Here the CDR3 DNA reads TGTGCCAGCAGTGAAGGTATCGGGAGTGAAAAACTGTTTTTT.

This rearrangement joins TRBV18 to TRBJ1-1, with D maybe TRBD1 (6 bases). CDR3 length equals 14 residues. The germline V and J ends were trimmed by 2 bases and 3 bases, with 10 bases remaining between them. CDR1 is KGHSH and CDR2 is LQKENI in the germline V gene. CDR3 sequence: CASSPNNRDTEAFF. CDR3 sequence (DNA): TGTGCCAGCTCACCAAATAACAGGGACACTGAAGCTTTCTTT.

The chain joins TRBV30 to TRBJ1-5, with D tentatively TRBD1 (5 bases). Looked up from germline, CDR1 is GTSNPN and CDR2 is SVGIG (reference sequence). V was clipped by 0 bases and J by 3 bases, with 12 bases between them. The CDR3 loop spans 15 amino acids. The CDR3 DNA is TGTGCCTGGAGTGTAAGGCAGGGTAACAATCAGCCCCAGCATTTT. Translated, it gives CAWSVRQGNNQPQHF. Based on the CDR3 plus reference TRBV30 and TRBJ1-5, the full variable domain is SQTIHQWPATLVQPVGSPLSLECTVEGTSNPNLYWYRQAAGRGLQLLFYSVGIGQISSEVPQNLSASRPQDRQFILSSKKLLLSDSGFYLCAWSVRQGNNQPQHFGDGTRLSIL.

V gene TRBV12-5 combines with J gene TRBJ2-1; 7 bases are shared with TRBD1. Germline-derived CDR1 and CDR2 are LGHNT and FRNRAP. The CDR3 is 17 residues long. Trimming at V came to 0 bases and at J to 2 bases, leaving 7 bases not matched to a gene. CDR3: CASGLVGQVAAYNEQFF. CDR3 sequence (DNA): TGTGCTAGTGGTTTGGTCGGACAGGTGGCGGCCTACAATGAGCAGTTCTTC.

The CDR3 reads CASVAGILMNTEAFF. For the CDR3, the DNA is TGTGCCAGCGTCGCAGGGATTCTGATGAACACTGAAGCTTTCTTT. This chain joins TRBV6-5 and TRBJ1-1, with D possibly being TRBD1 (5 bases). The germline CDR1 and CDR2 sequences are MNHEY and SVGAGI. V lost 8 bases to trimming and J lost 0 bases, with 16 bases between them. The CDR3 totals 15 residues.

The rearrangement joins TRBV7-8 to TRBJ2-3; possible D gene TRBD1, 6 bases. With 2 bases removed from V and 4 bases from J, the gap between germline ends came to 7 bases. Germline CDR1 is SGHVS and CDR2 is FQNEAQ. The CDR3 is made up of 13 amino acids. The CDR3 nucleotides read TGTGCCAGCAGCTTACCAGGGGCAGATACGCAGTATTTT. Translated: CASSLPGADTQYF.

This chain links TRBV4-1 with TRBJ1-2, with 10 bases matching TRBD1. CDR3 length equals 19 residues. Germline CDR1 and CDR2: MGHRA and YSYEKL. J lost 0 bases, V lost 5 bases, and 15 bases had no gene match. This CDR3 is CASSTQTGGVSFANYGYTF. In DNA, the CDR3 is TGCGCCAGCAGCACCCAGACAGGGGGCGTGTCATTCGCTAACTATGGCTACACCTTC.

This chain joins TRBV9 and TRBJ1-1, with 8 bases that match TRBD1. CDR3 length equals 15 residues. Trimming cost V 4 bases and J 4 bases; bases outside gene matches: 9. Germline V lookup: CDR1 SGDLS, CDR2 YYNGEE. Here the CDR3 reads CASSPSLTGGTEAFF. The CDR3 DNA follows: TGTGCCAGCAGCCCCTCGCTCACAGGGGGCACTGAAGCTTTCTTT. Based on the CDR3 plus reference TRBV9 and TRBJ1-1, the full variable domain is DSGVTQTPKHLITATGQRVTLRCSPRSGDLSVYWYQQSLDQGLQFLIQYYNGEERAKGNILERFSAQQFPDLHSELNLSSLELGDSALYFCASSPSLTGGTEAFFGQGTRLTVV.